This T cell receptor (beta chain) was recovered during a study of T cells in Graves' hyperthyroidism and ophthalmopathy. Overall study results and limits: Also found in blood were most expanded thyroid clonotypes above 0.001.

This clonotype came up a few times. The antigen is unknown. A NOSPECS grade of at least 4, a Clinical Activity Score of at least 3 and duration under 3 months were recorded in ophthalmopathy patients. The CDR3 regions of TCR beta were amplified from RNA transcripts. The HTBI primer set was used in a first-round RT-PCR of the TCR CDR3. TCRdb ran MiXCR on the multiplex PCR reads and lists one entry per CDR3 protein. The data show about 640,000 distinct CDR3 sequences, around 21% seen once. Sequencing input: blood. The sequence came from a man under 40 with Graves' ophthalmopathy.

The CDR3 loop is CSAREGLAVDEQFF. The CDR3 DNA sequence: TGCAGTGCTAGAGAGGGACTAGCGGTTGATGAGCAGTTCTTC. This chain connects TRBV20-1 to TRBJ2-1; the match to TRBD2 covers 11 bases. CDR3 length equals 14 residues. CDR1 is DFQATT, CDR2 SNEGSKA, per germline (reference sequence). The J segment lost 8 bases and the V segment lost 0 bases, leaving 3 bases of the junction unmatched.